This TCR beta chain was sequenced for a study of cytomegalovirus exposure and HLA in healthy donors. V lost 4 bases, J lost 2 bases, and 13 bases lay in between. The CDR3 contains 15 residues. The germline gives CDR1 SGHNT, CDR2 YYREEE (reference sequence). General study results and limits: The classifier reportedly diagnosed cytomegalovirus status with high sensitivity and specificity. Cytomegalovirus-associated TCR beta chains were listed, numbering 150 to 200. In vitro confirmation showed a few CMV-associated chains to be CMV antigen specific.

A note on this clone: As yet, its antigen is unknown.

Unrecorded immune exposure was likely among donors, who were nominally healthy when sampled. The PCR was carried out with 60 Vbeta primers and 13 Jbeta primers. Some clones are missing from TCRdb's copy, which holds only in-frame ones; the method was immunoSEQ multiplex PCR. The sample records 120,000 or so clones, about 68% being singletons. The gene calls are TRBV5-4 and TRBJ1-3, with D unclear. Sequencing used PBMCs. The clonotype comes from a man aged 40-49 years in good health and CMV-seropositive. This CDR3 is CASSEGYNAGNTIYF. The CDR3 DNA follows: TGTGCCAGCAGCGAGGGATATAATGCTGGAAACACCATATATTTT. Filled out from reference TRBV5-4 and TRBJ1-3, the complete variable domain reads ETGVTQSPTHLIKTRGQQVTLRCSSQSGHNTVSWYQQALGQGPQFIFQYYREEENGRGNFPPRFSGLQFPNYSSELNVNALELDDSALYLCASSEGYNAGNTIYFGEGSWLTVV.